This T cell receptor (beta chain) emerged from a study of OX40 agonist ivuxolimab in advanced cancers. Study as a whole: Ivuxolimab is a fully human IgG2 antibody that activates OX40 (CD134). Among those treated, three patients had partial responses, one with hepatocellular carcinoma and two with cutaneous melanoma.

As to this clone: Its specificity is not known. A far larger clone is one base from this, pointing to a likely read error.

Profiled with immunoSEQ multiplex PCR; TCRdb holds only in-frame clones, not every one. The data hold 15,000 to 20,000 clones, with around four fifths observed a single time. General observations from the study: Certain nonresponders additionally had low normalized T-cell clonal expansion.

The length of the CDR3 is 12 residues. The ends were cut back, 0 bases at V and 14 bases at J, with 8 bases in the middle. Looked up from germline, CDR1 is LGHNA and CDR2 is YNFKEQ. The receptor was isolated from an adult with an advanced solid tumor such as melanoma, head and neck, liver or kidney cancer. The gene calls are TRBV4-2 and TRBJ1-6; TRBD1 might be the D (5 bases). Sample: CD4+ or CD8+ T cells sorted from blood, taken in a trial of the OX40 agonist ivuxolimab. CDR3 residues: CASSQDGGALHF. CDR3 nucleotide sequence: TGTGCCAGCAGCCAAGATGGGGGGGCCCTCCACTTT.